The present entry profiles one T cell receptor (beta chain) with its context. V was shortened by 2 bases and J by 4 bases, with 6 bases between the two germline ends. Germline-derived CDR1 and CDR2 are WNHNN and SYGVQD (reference sequence). The CDR3 loop spans 13 amino acids. These data are taken from a study of control samples from healthy donors and cancer patients. Some clones are missing from TCRdb's copy, which holds only in-frame ones; the method was immunoSEQ multiplex PCR. Counted here are 200,000 to 250,000 clones, about 93% occurring once; the ten biggest clones make up 1.5%. This sequence was found in a man over 45 in good health. Specimen: blood. The chain combines TRBV10-1 with TRBJ2-1; no clear D gene. The CDR3 sequence is CASSETLYNEQFF. CDR3 in DNA: TGCGCCAGCAGTGAGACCTTGTACAATGAGCAGTTCTTC.